Sequencing of this T cell receptor beta chain was carried out in a study of blood T cell repertoires in COVID-19. Produced via immunoSEQ multiplex PCR; TCRdb's table is partial and in-frame only. The data show some 80,000 clones, with under 80% seen just once and 35% to 40% held by the top ten. This clone was observed a single time. Per germline, CDR1 DFQATT and CDR2 SNEGSKA (reference sequence). V lost 3 bases to trimming and J lost 6 bases, with 14 bases between them. The CDR3 is 14 amino acids. The chain uses TRBV20-1 and TRBJ1-4, with D uncertain. Sample: peripheral blood. The TCR was taken from a man aged 55-75 years with COVID-19, enrolled during active disease. CDR3 sequence: CSASWPTEDEKLFF. The CDR3 DNA reads TGCAGTGCTAGTTGGCCTACAGAAGATGAAAAACTGTTTTTT.